The following is a T cell receptor beta chain sequence with its context. Its cognate antigen is unknown. It was with 60 Vbeta and 13 Jbeta primers that the PCR ran. Study processing details: An analysis performed later counted roughly 79 million unique TCR beta chains (roughly 11 million of them shared). Clones were sequenced by immunoSEQ multiplex PCR, and TCRdb holds only the in-frame ones, with some missing. The DNA gave D and trimming, while V, J and clone size come from that table. The repertoire consists of over 100,000 clones, with 55% to 65% occurring once and the leading ten covering around 2.2%. Per germline, CDR1 LNHDA and CDR2 SQIVND (reference sequence). Germline trimming cut 2 bases from V and 4 bases from J; bases unmatched to any gene: 2. This CDR3 has 15 amino acids. This sample was included in a study of cytomegalovirus exposure and HLA in healthy donors. Healthy people donating bone marrow made up the donors.

General study results and limits: As immune exposure information, only CMV serostatus was available. In an earlier analysis, productive rearrangement rates for most beta V segments clustered near 87% or 30%.

The clonotype was recovered from a woman under 40 in good health and CMV-seronegative. This chain joins TRBV19 and TRBJ2-5; 12 bases map to TRBD2. The specimen sequenced was PBMCs. The CDR3 loop reads CASSIRTSGIETQYF. The CDR3 coding sequence is TGTGCCAGTAGTATACGGACTAGCGGGATAGAGACCCAGTACTTC.